This TCR beta chain is from a study of T cells in Graves' hyperthyroidism and ophthalmopathy (dated by TCRdb to the late 2010s). For the wider study: Peripheral blood was sampled at the time of initial diagnosis, prior to any treatment. The approximately 90 discovery patients were randomly split 7:3 into training and test sets. TCR Vbeta CDR3 sequencing of 135 peripheral blood samples (over 40 ophthalmopathy, 75 hyperthyroidism and around 17 progressor patients) is reported in the paper. TCR V-J signatures able to tell the groups apart were searched for in a discovery cohort of 100 patients, of whom over 40 had Graves' ophthalmopathy and roughly 57 had stable Graves' hyperthyroidism. Thyroid tissue and blood T-cell repertoires from roughly six Graves' hyperthyroidism patients were also compared in the study. Following sampling, methimazole starting at 30 mg daily was given to hyperthyroidism patients, and high-dose intravenous methylprednisolone was given to ophthalmopathy patients. An independent validation cohort of under 20 hyperthyroidism patients and about 15 patients who later progressed to ophthalmopathy tested prospective prediction of ophthalmopathy.

Results and caveats for the whole study, not just this receptor: A model built on a 13 V-J signature distinguished ophthalmopathy from stable hyperthyroidism, reaching approximately 89% sensitivity and 81.08% specificity in cross-validation and 80%/75% in testing. Sample size was not statistically predetermined, and blinding of investigators to group allocation was not performed. Most expanded thyroid clonotypes (frequency above 0.001) were also found in blood, which suggests that blood repertoires may mirror thyroid immune responses. In validation, the model predicted progression to ophthalmopathy a median of about 6.5 months before onset, with around 70% sensitivity and 72.22% specificity.

A patient counted as having stable Graves' hyperthyroidism if no progression to ophthalmopathy occurred over 18 months of follow-up. Hyperthyroidism patients were newly diagnosed, with disease duration under 2 months, and aged 18 to 65 years. Exclusion was applied to patients with uncontrolled infections, other autoimmune diseases, pregnancy or lactation. Diagnoses were based on clinical symptoms, serum thyroxine and TRAb, thyroid ultrasound and orbital computed tomography. Ficoll-Paque density gradient centrifugation was used to isolate PBMCs from 8.5 to 10 ml of fresh peripheral blood. Trizol reagent was used to extract total RNA, and RNA quality was then checked on an Agilent 2100 Bioanalyzer. A note on this clonotype: What this receptor recognizes is not known. No quality values exist for individual bases; no much larger clone is one base distant.

Amplification of TCR beta CDR3 regions was carried out from RNA transcripts. The first round of RT-PCR for the TCR CDR3 was performed with the HTBI primer set and the Qiagen OneStep RT-PCR kit. Libraries were constructed in a second round of multiplex PCR, after which size selection and purification were performed. Sequencing of the libraries was done on an Illumina HiSeq2000 using paired-end 100 bp reads. Per the source publication's procedure: Raw data were processed with SOAPnuke, discarding reads with adapters, uncalled bases, mean Phred below 15, or no exact constant-primer or identifier match. COPE v1.2.5 was used to merge the high-quality paired reads, and each unique nucleotide sequence was defined as a clonotype. MiTCR v1.1 was used to align the clonotypes against IMGT TRBV, TRBD and TRBJ reference segments. The analysis included only V-J combinations with a frequency above 0.0001, which together covered around 99% of the repertoires. A TCS score was defined as the ratio between F50 (clonal expansion) and ExV (chaos), using BLOSUM62-based TCRdist between CDR3 peptides within each V-J. Welch's t-statistics and random forest reduced several hundred V-J features to under 15, which were used in a naive Bayes classifier (R e1071). Through fastp at Q25 and MiXCR, TCRdb rebuilt clones from the public reads, retaining in-frame beta chains. Rows are combined by CDR3 protein, so each entry shows the most common genes and DNA. These V and J calls originate from TCRdb's pipeline instead of the authors' own analysis. The table for this sample lists 400,000 to 500,000 distinct CDR3 sequences; approximately 14% of them were counted only once. The ten largest make up about 5% of the sample.

The material sequenced was blood. This sequence originates from a woman aged 18-29 years with Graves' hyperthyroidism.

CDR3 region: CATSSGTMNTEAFF. In nucleotide form, the sequence is TGTGCCACTAGTTCCGGGACCATGAACACTGAAGCTTTCTTT. The receptor chain draws on TRBV7-9 and TRBJ1-1; TRBD1 is a weak D gene call, 5 bases matching. A distance of 15 bases separates the germline ends of V and J, which lose 10 bases and 0 bases respectively. Inclusive of the bounding cysteine and phenylalanine, the CDR3 is 14 residues long. Solely the CDR3 DNA is kept, with 42 bases framed from the first base. Taken from the germline V gene (reference sequence), the CDR1 and CDR2 loops are SEHNR and FQNEAQ.